This paragraph covers one T cell receptor beta chain sequence. These data belong to a study of blood T cells in healthy people across ages. V was trimmed by 3 bases and J by 14 bases, leaving 17 bases between them. The CDR3 covers 13 residues. Germline V lookup: CDR1 KGHDR, CDR2 SFDVKD. Each sample had at least 6 million PBMCs isolated. Using a J-beta primer mix together with a sample-barcoded 5' primer, a second PCR was run for about 6 to 12 cycles. TCRdb analysed the 5' RACE reads with MiXCR anew, one entry per CDR3 protein. This repertoire shows roughly 720,000 distinct CDR3 sequences, 53% found once; its top ten account for around 40%.

The sequenced sample consisted of blood. V and J are TRBV24-1 and TRBJ2-3; possibly TRBD2 for D (5 bases). This TCR derives from an elderly man in good health. CDR3 sequence: CATSDPGEYYAYF. In DNA form, the CDR3 reads TGTGCCACCAGTGATCCCGGGGAGTACTACGCGTATTTT.